This TCR beta chain appears in the sequencing data of a study of follicular helper T cells after annual influenza vaccination. General study points: Yearly vaccinations repeatedly recalled conserved clonotypes in ICOS+CD38+ cTfh.

As to this clone: As yet, its antigen is unknown.

The time point: 2015-2016 season, 7 days after influenza vaccination. Community-dwelling subjects without influenza vaccination in the prior 6 months were enrolled. Each time point used about 35 to 110 mL of blood. The CDR3 is made up of 14 amino acids. Trimming left V 0 bases short and J 8 bases short, with 13 bases between. Germline V gene sequence: CDR1 MNHEY, CDR2 SVGAGI. Sequencing was performed with immunoSEQ multiplex PCR; in TCRdb, only in-frame clones are kept and a portion is missing. The sample lists 6,000 to 8,000 clones, over 70% occurring once. The specimen was CXCR5+ CD38- circulating T follicular helper cells from blood, collected 7 days after influenza vaccination. As to subset: circulating Tfh, non-naive CD4+CXCR5+PD-1+ (ICOS+CD38+ or ICOS-CD38-). This chain uses TRBV6-5 with TRBJ1-2; D may be TRBD1 (5 bases). The origin of this receptor is an adult who received the influenza vaccine. In nucleotides, the CDR3 is TGTGCCAGCAGTTACTCTTGGGGGTTGCTAGGCTACACCTTC. This sequence encodes CASSYSWGLLGYTF.